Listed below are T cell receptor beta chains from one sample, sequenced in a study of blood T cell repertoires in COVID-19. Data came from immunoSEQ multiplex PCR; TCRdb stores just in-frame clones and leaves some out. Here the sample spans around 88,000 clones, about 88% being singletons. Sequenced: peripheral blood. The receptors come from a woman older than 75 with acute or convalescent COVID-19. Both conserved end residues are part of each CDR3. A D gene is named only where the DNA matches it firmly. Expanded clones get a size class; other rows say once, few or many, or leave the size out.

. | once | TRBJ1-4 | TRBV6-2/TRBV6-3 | TGTGCCAGCAGCCCCGATCGGGGGACCGCAACTAATGAAAAACTGTTTTTT | CASSPDRGTATNEKLFF
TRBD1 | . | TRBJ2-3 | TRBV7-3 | TGTGCCAGCAGCGGGACAGGCACAGATACGCAGTATTTT | CASSGTGTDTQYF
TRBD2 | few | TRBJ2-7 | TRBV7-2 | TGTGCCAGCAGCTCACTAGCGGGAGTGGGGGAGCAGTACTTC | CASSSLAGVGEQYF
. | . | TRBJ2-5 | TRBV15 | TGTGCCACCAGCTTCTCGACAGGACAAGAGACCCAGTACTTC | CATSFSTGQETQYF
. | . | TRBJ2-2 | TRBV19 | TGTGCCAGTAGTTCAGCGGGCATGAACACCGGGGAGCTGTTTTTT | CASSSAGMNTGELFF
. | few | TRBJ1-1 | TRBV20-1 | TGCAGTGCTAGTAGAGGGACTGAAGCTTTCTTT | CSASRGTEAFF
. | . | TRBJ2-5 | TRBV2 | TGTGCCAGCGGTGGTGGCATTCTCTACTTC | CASGGGILYF
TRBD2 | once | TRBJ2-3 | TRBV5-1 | TGCGCCAGCTCACAGCGACTAGCGGCTAGCACAGATACGCAGTATTTT | CASSQRLAASTDTQYF
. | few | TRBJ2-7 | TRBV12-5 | TGTGCTAGTGGTCACAGGAAGCCTGACACCTACGAGCAGTACTTC | CASGHRKPDTYEQYF
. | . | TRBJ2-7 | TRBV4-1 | TGCGCCAGCAGCCAAGATCGGTCAGGAGGCGAGCAGTACTTC | CASSQDRSGGEQYF
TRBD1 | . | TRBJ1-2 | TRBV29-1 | TGCAGCACACCGTCGACCGGACAGGGGTACTATGGCTACACCTTC | CSTPSTGQGYYGYTF
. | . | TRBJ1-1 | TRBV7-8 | TGTGCCAGCAGTAGGCCGGAGGCCATGAACACTGAAGCTTTCTTT | CASSRPEAMNTEAFF
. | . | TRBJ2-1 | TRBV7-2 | TGTGCCAGCAGCTTACCTAGCAATGAGCAGTTCTTC | CASSLPSNEQFF
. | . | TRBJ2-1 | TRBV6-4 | TGTGCCAGCAGTCGGAGCTCCTACAATGAGCAGTTCTTC | CASSRSSYNEQFF
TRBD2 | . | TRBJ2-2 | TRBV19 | TGTGCCACCACTAGCGGATGGGGCACCGGGGAGCTGTTTTTT | CATTSGWGTGELFF
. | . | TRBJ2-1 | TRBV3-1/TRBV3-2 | TGTGCCAGCAGCCAAGGGCTGAATGCCGCCTCCTACAATGAGCAGTTCTTC | CASSQGLNAASYNEQFF
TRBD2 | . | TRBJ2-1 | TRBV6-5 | TGTGCCAGCAGTACCCCGGGACTAGCTTATCCTGAGCAGTTCTTC | CASSTPGLAYPEQFF
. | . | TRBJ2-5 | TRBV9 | TGTGCCAGCACCAAAGGGGCTAGCGCGGAAGAGACCCAGTACTTC | CASTKGASAEETQYF
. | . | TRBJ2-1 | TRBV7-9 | TGTGCCAGCAGCTTAGGGGGCCCCAACTCCTACAATGAGCAGTTCTTC | CASSLGGPNSYNEQFF
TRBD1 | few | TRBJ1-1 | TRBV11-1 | TGTGCCAGCAGCCTACAGGGGCAAAACACTGAAGCTTTCTTT | CASSLQGQNTEAFF
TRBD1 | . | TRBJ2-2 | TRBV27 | TGTGCCAGCAGTTTAGGACAGGGGGCCTACACCGGGGAGCTGTTTTTT | CASSLGQGAYTGELFF
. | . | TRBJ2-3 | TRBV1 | TGCACCAGCAGCCAAGCACTAGCGGGAGCCGGCACAGATACGCAGTATTTT | CTSSQALAGAGTDTQYF
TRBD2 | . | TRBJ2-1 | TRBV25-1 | TGTGCCAGCAGACAGACTAGCGGGAGGGCAAATGAGCAGTTCTTC | CASRQTSGRANEQFF
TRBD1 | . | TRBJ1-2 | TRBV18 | TGTGCCAGCTCCCCGAGGACAGGGGAATATGGCTACACCTTC | CASSPRTGEYGYTF
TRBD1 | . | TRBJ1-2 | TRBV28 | TGTGCCAGTAATCCAGGGACAGGGTCGTACTATGGCTACACCTTC | CASNPGTGSYYGYTF
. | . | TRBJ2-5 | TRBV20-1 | TGCAGTGTAAGAGTTCAAGAGACCCAGTACTTC | CSVRVQETQYF
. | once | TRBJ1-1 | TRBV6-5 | TGTGCCAGCAGTTACGTGGGCGGGTCGGCGACTGAAGCTTTCTTT | CASSYVGGSATEAFF
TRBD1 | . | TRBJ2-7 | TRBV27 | TGTGCCAGCAGACCAAGACAGGGGGACTCCTACGAGCAGTACTTC | CASRPRQGDSYEQYF
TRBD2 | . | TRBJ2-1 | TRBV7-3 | TGTGCCAGCAGCTCCTCAACCCGTCAGACTAGCGGCTCCTACAATGAGCAGTTCTTC | CASSSSTRQTSGSYNEQFF
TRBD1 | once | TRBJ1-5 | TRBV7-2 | TGTGCCAGCAGCTTAGCCCCGGGACAGGGGAGGCCCCAGCATTTT | CASSLAPGQGRPQHF
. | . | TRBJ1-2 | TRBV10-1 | TGCGCCAGCAGTGAAGCACAGGCTGGCTACACCTTC | CASSEAQAGYTF
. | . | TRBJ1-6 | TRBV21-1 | TGTGCCCTCAAGGTCACGCCTAGCTCCTATAATTCACCCCTCCACTTT | CALKVTPSSYNSPLHF
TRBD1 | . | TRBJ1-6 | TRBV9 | TGTGCCAGCAGCGGGGGGACAGGGTTCAATTCACCCCTCCACTTT | CASSGGTGFNSPLHF
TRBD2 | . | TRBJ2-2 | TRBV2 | TGTGCCAGCAGTGAATGGGCTAGCGGGGGGGCTGGTACCGGGGAGCTGTTTTTT | CASSEWASGGAGTGELFF
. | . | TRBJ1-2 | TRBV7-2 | TGTGCCAGCAGCTTAGCGCTCGTCTACAGCTCTAACTATGGCTACACCTTC | CASSLALVYSSNYGYTF
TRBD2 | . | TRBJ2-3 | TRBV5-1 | TGCGCCAGCAGCTTGGAACTAGCGGGAGGGACAGATACGCAGTATTTT | CASSLELAGGTDTQYF
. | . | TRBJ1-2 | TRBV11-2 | TGTGCCAGCAGCCAACCCGGACAGCCCGTAAACTATGGCTACACCTTC | CASSQPGQPVNYGYTF
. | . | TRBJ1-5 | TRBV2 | TGTGCCAGCAGTGGAGGAGAGAATCAGCCCCAGCATTTT | CASSGGENQPQHF
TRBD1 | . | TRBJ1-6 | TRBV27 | TGTGCCAGCAAGTACGGGACAGGGAATTCACCCCTCCACTTT | CASKYGTGNSPLHF
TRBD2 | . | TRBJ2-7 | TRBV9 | TGTGCCAGCAGCGCCCCCCGAGGGGGAACAGGGACTAGCGCCAAACCCGAGCAGTACTTC | CASSAPRGGTGTSAKPEQYF
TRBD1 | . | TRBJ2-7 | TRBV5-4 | TGTGCCAGCAGCGCCGGACAGGGGAGCTCCTACGAGCAGTACTTC | CASSAGQGSSYEQYF
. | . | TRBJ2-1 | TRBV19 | TGTGCCAGTAAGATATCCGAGGTCTACAATGAGCAGTTCTTC | CASKISEVYNEQFF
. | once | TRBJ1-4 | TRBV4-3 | TGCGCCAGCAGCCCGAGAGACAGGTACTATGAAAAACTGTTTTTT | CASSPRDRYYEKLFF
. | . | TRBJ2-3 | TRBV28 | TGTGCCAGCAGCCCCCTGGGGCGGACAGATACGCAGTATTTT | CASSPLGRTDTQYF
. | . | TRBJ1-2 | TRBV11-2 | TGTGCCAGCAGCTTCGCGGGGGAGCTTGGCTACACCTTC | CASSFAGELGYTF